Listed here are 28 T cell receptor beta chains from one sample, sequenced in a study of OX40 agonist ivuxolimab in advanced cancers. The assay was immunoSEQ multiplex PCR, and TCRdb's table has in-frame clones only and misses some. Of about 91,000 clones in the sample, around 86% are singletons; the top ten hold approximately 1.9%. Sample: CD4+ or CD8+ T cells sorted from blood, taken in a trial of the OX40 agonist ivuxolimab. These receptors all stem from an adult with an advanced solid tumor such as melanoma, head and neck, liver or kidney cancer.

V gene TRBV7-3 combines with J gene TRBJ2-2; D is perhaps TRBD1 (6 bases). There are 16 residues in the CDR3. Germline values: CDR1 SGHTA, CDR2 FQGTGA. Between the trimmed V and J ends, which lost 1 base and 6 bases, there was a span of 15 bases. The CDR3, as DNA: TGTGCCAGCAGCTTAAGTCTGGGGGCGCTCCCCGGGGAGCTGTTTTTT. It yields the protein CASSLSLGALPGELFF.

This chain joins TRBV18 and TRBJ2-7, with 7 bases matching TRBD1. V shed 1 base and J 1 base; nucleotides not matched to a gene: 4. CDR1 KGHSH and CDR2 LQKENI come from the germline V gene. This CDR3 contains 15 residues. CDR3 nucleotide sequence: TGTGCCAGCTCACCACAGGGGGCGAAGTCCTACGAGCAGTACTTC. This translates into CASSPQGAKSYEQYF. Full variable domain (remainder filled in from reference TRBV18 and TRBJ2-7): NAGVMQNPRHLVRRRGQEARLRCSPMKGHSHVYWYRQLPEEGLKFMVYLQKENIIDESGMPKERFSAEFPKEGPSILRIQQVVRGDSAAYFCASSPQGAKSYEQYFGPGTRLTVT.

The sample holds one count of this clone. The gene calls are TRBV18 and TRBJ1-1; tentatively, D is TRBD1 (6 bases). The CDR3 totals 13 residues. Germline lookup yields CDR1 KGHSH and CDR2 LQKENI. V lost 2 bases and J 3 bases, leaving 7 bases between the germline ends. The CDR3 protein is CASSPAGDTEAFF. The CDR3 region has the DNA TGTGCCAGCTCACCAGCAGGGGACACTGAAGCTTTCTTT. Using reference TRBV18 and TRBJ1-1 for the parts outside the CDR3, the full variable domain is NAGVMQNPRHLVRRRGQEARLRCSPMKGHSHVYWYRQLPEEGLKFMVYLQKENIIDESGMPKERFSAEFPKEGPSILRIQQVVRGDSAAYFCASSPAGDTEAFFGQGTRLTVV.

To note about this clone: Its ends do not fully match the called genes, so a read error is possible. The chain couples TRBV7-7 to TRBJ1-1; D is perhaps TRBD1 (5 bases). Germline V gene data show CDR1 as SSHAT and CDR2 as FNYEAQ (reference sequence). The CDR3 runs to 13 residues. DNA of the CDR3: TGTGCTAGCATTGAGGGGAGGAACACTGAAGCTTTCTTT. It specifies CASIEGRNTEAFF.

The chain carries TRBV19 and TRBJ2-5; perhaps TRBD2 as D (5 bases). The length of the CDR3 is 16 residues. Looked up from germline, CDR1 is LNHDA and CDR2 is SQIVND (reference sequence). Trimming took 9 bases from V and 1 from J, leaving 21 bases between them. CDR3: CASARAGRGIQETQYF. The CDR3 region has the DNA TGTGCCAGCGCCCGGGCGGGCCGGGGTATCCAAGAGACCCAGTACTTC. The variable domain in full, with the rest retrieved from reference TRBV19 and TRBJ2-5, is DGGITQSPKYLFRKEGQNVTLSCEQNLNHDAMYWYRQDPGQGLRLIYYSQIVNDFQKGDIAEGYSVSREKKESFPLTVTSAQKNPTAFYLCASARAGRGIQETQYFGPGTRLLVL.

This chain links TRBV9 with TRBJ2-3; 9 nucleotides match TRBD2. CDR3 length: 16 residues. V was clipped by 3 bases and J by 5 bases; unmatched bases: 10. Germline CDR1 is SGDLS and CDR2 is YYNGEE. The DNA of the CDR3 is TGTGCCAGCAGCGCTTTGCTAGCGGGGTCAGGAGATACGCAGTATTTT. This gives the protein CASSALLAGSGDTQYF.

V usage is TRBV5-1 and J usage is TRBJ2-3; 9 nucleotides agree with TRBD2. Germline V CDR1 and CDR2: SGHRS, YFSETQ. The CDR3 runs to 16 residues. With V trimmed by 1 base and J by 0 bases, 3 bases remained unmatched. The CDR3 DNA reads TGCGCCAGCAGCTTGAGCGGGAGGCCTAGCACAGATACGCAGTATTTT. Amino acid sequence: CASSLSGRPSTDTQYF.

Only one count was recorded for this clone. V and J are TRBV5-1 and TRBJ1-4, with 8 nucleotides matching TRBD1. Looked up from germline, CDR1 is SGHRS and CDR2 is YFSETQ. The CDR3 length is 14 residues. The ends lost 4 bases at V and 8 bases at J; junction bases unmatched: 7. The DNA for the CDR3 is TGCGCCAGCAGCGTCAGGGGGCTTGAGGAAAAACTGTTTTTT. This sequence encodes CASSVRGLEEKLFF.

This sequence joins TRBV5-1 and TRBJ2-5, with 9 bases matching TRBD2. CDR3 size: 16 residues. J gave up 3 bases and V 1 base, and 7 bases lay outside the gene matches. From germline, CDR1 is SGHRS and CDR2 YFSETQ. The CDR3 protein is CASSLLIGGREETQYF. The CDR3, as DNA: TGCGCCAGCAGCTTGTTGATTGGCGGGAGGGAAGAGACCCAGTACTTC.

The gene calls are TRBV5-1 and TRBJ2-3; D perhaps matches TRBD2 (5 bases). V was cut by 1 base and J by 0 bases, with 15 bases left in between. Per the germline V gene, CDR1 is SGHRS and CDR2 is YFSETQ. The CDR3 is made up of 17 amino acids. The CDR3 region has the DNA TGCGCCAGCAGCTTGCCCCCGGGTAGCGCGAGCACAGATACGCAGTATTTT. Translation gives CASSLPPGSASTDTQYF.

V gene TRBV19 combines with J gene TRBJ2-7, with D possibly being TRBD1 or TRBD2 (5 bases each). CDR1 is LNHDA and CDR2 is SQIVND in the germline V gene (reference sequence). This CDR3 is built from 18 residues. Trimming cost V 0 bases and J 0 bases, with 18 bases left between them. CDR3 residues: CASSIDLFGDGSSYEQYF. Here the CDR3 DNA reads TGTGCCAGTAGTATAGATCTATTTGGGGACGGTTCCTCCTACGAGCAGTACTTC.

This clone was recorded once. The chain joins TRBV6-5 to TRBJ2-3; 9 nucleotides match TRBD1. Germline assignment: CDR1 MNHEY and CDR2 SVGAGI. With 6 bases clipped from V and 4 bases from J, the junction kept 8 bases outside the gene matches. This CDR3 spans 15 amino acids. The chain's CDR3 is CASSRGQGGPDTQYF. The CDR3 DNA follows: TGTGCCAGCAGCCGGGGACAGGGTGGTCCAGATACGCAGTATTTT.

The chain employs TRBV27 and TRBJ2-3; perhaps TRBD1 as D (5 bases). CDR1 MNHEY and CDR2 SMNVEV come from the germline V gene (reference sequence). V lost 5 bases and J lost 0, with 9 bases in between. The CDR3 totals 14 residues. CDR3 DNA: TGTGCCAGCAGTCTCGACAGAAGCACAGATACGCAGTATTTT. Translation gives CASSLDRSTDTQYF.

The V gene is TRBV11-3, the J gene TRBJ2-7; the D gene is possibly TRBD1 (6 bases). CDR3 size: 13 residues. The germline CDR1 and CDR2 sequences are SGHNT and YENEEA. Trimming left V 5 bases short and J 2 bases short, with 10 bases between. CDR3 in amino acids: CASSKDRTYEQYF. For the CDR3, the DNA is TGTGCCAGCAGCAAAGACAGGACCTACGAGCAGTACTTC. The variable domain in full, with the rest retrieved from reference TRBV11-3 and TRBJ2-7, is EAGVVQSPRYKIIEKKQPVAFWCNPISGHNTLYWYLQNLGQGPELLIRYENEEAVDDSQLPKDRFSAERLKGVDSTLKIQPAELGDSAVYLCASSKDRTYEQYFGPGTRLTVT.

This rearrangement joins TRBV18 to TRBJ2-5; 12 bases align to TRBD2. The CDR3 length is 14 residues. The J segment lost 3 bases and the V segment lost 4 bases, leaving 0 bases of the junction unmatched. The germline V gene has CDR1 KGHSH and CDR2 LQKENI. The CDR3 bases are TGTGCCAGCTCACGGACTAGCGGGGAAGAGACCCAGTACTTC. Translation: CASSRTSGEETQYF.

The chain recombines TRBV19 with TRBJ1-5; 8 bases are a match to TRBD1. From germline, CDR1 is LNHDA and CDR2 SQIVND (reference sequence). The CDR3 loop spans 16 amino acids. Unmatched junction bases numbered 9, after V lost 7 bases and J lost 1 base. The CDR3 here is CASKAGTGLSNQPQHF. The CDR3 coding sequence is TGTGCCAGTAAGGCGGGGACAGGCCTAAGCAATCAGCCCCAGCATTTT.

This chain's CDR3 is CASSASGNTGELFF. The CDR3 bases are TGTGCCAGCAGCGCCTCCGGGAACACCGGGGAGCTGTTTTTT. The chain recombines TRBV9 with TRBJ2-2, with D hard to call. This CDR3 spans 14 amino acids. The V and J ends lost 3 bases and 1 base respectively, with 7 bases between them. Per germline, CDR1 SGDLS and CDR2 YYNGEE. Together with reference TRBV9 and TRBJ2-2, the CDR3 gives the full variable domain: DSGVTQTPKHLITATGQRVTLRCSPRSGDLSVYWYQQSLDQGLQFLIQYYNGEERAKGNILERFSAQQFPDLHSELNLSSLELGDSALYFCASSASGNTGELFFGEGSRLTVL.

The chain recombines TRBV10-2 with TRBJ1-5, with 7 positions matching TRBD1. This CDR3 comprises 13 residues. Germline values: CDR1 WSHSY, CDR2 SAAADI. The trim removed 4 bases at V and 4 bases at J, leaving 1 base unmatched. The CDR3 DNA follows: TGCGCCAGCAGTGGGGACAGAAATCAGCCCCAGCATTTT. Translation: CASSGDRNQPQHF.

This chain links TRBV7-2 with TRBJ2-3; D gene ambiguous. This CDR3 has 14 amino acids. Germline-derived CDR1 and CDR2 are SGHTA and FQGNSA. Trimming cost V 2 bases and J 4 bases, with 10 bases left between them. CDR3 in amino acids: CASSLRPSADTQYF. The DNA of the CDR3 is TGTGCCAGCAGCTTACGTCCCAGCGCAGATACGCAGTATTTT.

The gene calls are TRBV9 and TRBJ2-2; 8 bases agree with TRBD2. V gave up 0 bases and J gave up 3 bases; unmatched junction bases: 4. CDR1 and CDR2 (germline): SGDLS, YYNGEE. The CDR3 runs 16 residues. CDR3 residues: CASSVAGRAHTGELFF. For the CDR3, the DNA is TGTGCCAGCAGCGTAGCCGGGAGGGCCCACACCGGGGAGCTGTTTTTT.

The chain couples TRBV5-4 to TRBJ1-1; TRBD1 agrees at 8 bases. Germline V CDR1 and CDR2: SGHNT, YYREEE (reference sequence). The J segment lost 4 bases and the V segment lost 5 bases, leaving 10 bases of the junction unmatched. The CDR3 sequence is 15 residues long. As DNA, the CDR3 is TGTGCCAGCAGACCCGGGGGTACAGGGGGCACTGAAGCTTTCTTT. Translating gives CASRPGGTGGTEAFF.

The CDR3 sequence is CASSLVPGLNTEAFF. The CDR3 bases are TGCGCCAGCAGCTTGGTTCCGGGTTTGAACACTGAAGCTTTCTTT. The chain joins TRBV5-1 to TRBJ1-1; no definite D call. The CDR3 runs to 15 residues. The V gene lost 0 bases and the J gene lost 0 bases, with 9 bases spanning the gap. Germline CDR1 SGHRS, CDR2 YFSETQ.

This chain joins TRBV7-6 and TRBJ2-3, with D hard to call. This CDR3 is built from 17 residues. Trimming took 3 bases from V and 0 from J, leaving 16 bases between them. Germline assignment: CDR1 SGHVS and CDR2 FNYEAQ. The CDR3 nucleotides read TGTGCCAGCAGCTTGGACCCACAGATTTATAGCACAGATACGCAGTATTTT. Translation gives CASSLDPQIYSTDTQYF.

The chain carries TRBV27 and TRBJ1-2; 7 bases are a match to TRBD1. There are 16 residues in the CDR3. V lost 0 bases to trimming and J lost 2 bases; unmatched junction nucleotides: 6. Germline CDR1 is MNHEY and CDR2 is SMNVEV (reference sequence). DNA for the CDR3: TGTGCCAGCAGTTTATCGCCGATGACAGGGAACTATGGCTACACCTTC. Amino acids: CASSLSPMTGNYGYTF.

V is TRBV19 and J is TRBJ2-5, with 12 bases aligning to TRBD2. Trimming at V came to 7 bases and at J to 5 bases, leaving 11 bases not matched to a gene. Germline V gene lookup returns CDR1 LNHDA and CDR2 SQIVND (reference sequence). The CDR3 consists of 16 residues. In nucleotides, the CDR3 is TGTGCCAGTACTACGACTAGCGGGAGCGGTTGGGAGACCCAGTACTTC. Protein sequence: CASTTTSGSGWETQYF.

The chain couples TRBV27 to TRBJ2-1, with unresolved D. Germline assignment: CDR1 MNHEY and CDR2 SMNVEV (reference sequence). V lost 0 bases, J lost 6 bases, and 12 bases lay in between. This CDR3 is built from 15 residues. CDR3 coding DNA: TGTGCCAGCAGTTTATCGCGGATAGCAGCCAATGAGCAGTTCTTC. Its protein is CASSLSRIAANEQFF.

The chain recombines TRBV11-3 with TRBJ2-3; TRBD2 matches 7 bases. The V gene's germline CDR1 is SGHNT and CDR2 YENEEA. J lost 3 bases, V lost 2 bases, and 2 bases had no gene match. The CDR3 extends over 14 amino acids. CDR3 DNA sequence: TGTGCCAGCAGCTTAACGGGAGGTACAGATACGCAGTATTTT. Its protein product is CASSLTGGTDTQYF. The entire variable domain, with the rest obtained from reference TRBV11-3 and TRBJ2-3, is as follows: EAGVVQSPRYKIIEKKQPVAFWCNPISGHNTLYWYLQNLGQGPELLIRYENEEAVDDSQLPKDRFSAERLKGVDSTLKIQPAELGDSAVYLCASSLTGGTDTQYFGPGTRLTVL.

The gene calls are TRBV7-9 and TRBJ2-5; 12 bases are a match to TRBD2. Germline V gives CDR1 SEHNR, CDR2 FQNEAQ (reference sequence). The CDR3 spans 17 residues. With V trimmed by 5 bases and J by 5 bases, 12 bases remained unmatched. CDR3 region: CASSPGTSGPRWETQYF. CDR3 DNA: TGTGCCAGCAGCCCCGGGACTAGCGGGCCCAGGTGGGAGACCCAGTACTTC.